This T cell receptor beta chain stems from a study of cytomegalovirus exposure and HLA in healthy donors. Overall study: An early data release held tens of millions of unique TCRs from HLA-typed donors.

CDR1 and CDR2 from the germline V gene are MNHEY and SMNVEV (reference sequence). Trimming cost V 7 bases and J 11 bases; bases outside gene matches: 12. This CDR3 is built from 13 residues. PCR used 60 Vbeta primers and 13 Jbeta primers. The assay was immunoSEQ multiplex PCR, and TCRdb's table has in-frame clones only and misses some. Of some 71,000 clones in the sample, about 80% were seen once. Study observations and caveats: Sequencing likely caused a cluster of highly shared sequence variants.

About this clone: Its matching antigen is unknown.

This rearrangement joins TRBV27 to TRBJ1-1; the match to TRBD1 covers 8 bases. This TCR was sampled from a man aged 18 to 30 in good health and CMV-seronegative. Source material: PBMCs. CDR3 loop: CASTTNQGARAFF. As DNA, the CDR3 is TGTGCCAGCACTACAAATCAGGGGGCGCGGGCTTTCTTT.